Presented here are 27 T cell receptor beta chains from one specimen sequenced in a study of blood T cells in healthy people across ages. Using a J-beta primer mix together with a sample-barcoded 5' primer, a second PCR was run for about 6 to 11 cycles. A single record per CDR3 protein comes from TCRdb applying MiXCR to the 5' RACE reads. The data contain roughly 2 million distinct CDR3 sequences, just under 50% of them seen just once; the ten biggest clones take up 2.1%. Sequenced input: blood. The origin of the receptors is a woman aged 40 to 49 in good health.

On this clonotype itself: The junction differs from germline at one of its ends, possibly a read error. The chain has TRBV10-3 and TRBJ2-1; 7 nucleotides align to TRBD1. CDR3 length: 14 residues. CDR1 ENHRY and CDR2 SYGVKD come from the germline V gene. CDR3 protein: CTISPDRDRNEQFF. As DNA, the CDR3 is TGTACCATCAGTCCTGACAGGGATCGTAATGAGCAGTTCTTC.

This chain uses TRBV7-9 with TRBJ2-4; TRBD1 matches 8 bases. Per germline, CDR1 SEHNR and CDR2 FQNEAQ (reference sequence). Trimming cost V 6 bases and J 3 bases; bases outside gene matches: 10. This CDR3 region has 16 residues. For the CDR3, the DNA is TGTGCCAGCAGTGTTGACAGGGGAAGGGGCAAAAACATTCAGTACTTC. This encodes CASSVDRGRGKNIQYF.

The genes are TRBV7-2 and TRBJ1-3, with no clear D. The germline V and J ends were trimmed by 3 bases and 4 bases, with 16 bases remaining between them. This CDR3 has 16 amino acids. CDR1 and CDR2 from the germline V gene are SGHTA and FQGNSA. The CDR3 region has the DNA TGTGCCAGCAGCTTGGGTCCAGGTCGAGGAGGAAACACCATATATTTT. It yields the protein CASSLGPGRGGNTIYF. The whole variable domain, filled in from reference TRBV7-2 and TRBJ1-3, reads GAGVSQSPSNKVTEKGKDVELRCDPISGHTALYWYRQSLGQGLEFLIYFQGNSAPDKSGLPSDRFSAERTGGSVSTLTIQRTQQEDSAVYLCASSLGPGRGGNTIYFGEGSWLTVV.

The J gene is TRBJ1-4, the V gene TRBV9; 7 positions match TRBD1. The V gene's germline CDR1 is SGDLS and CDR2 YYNGEE. This CDR3 is 14 amino acids long. V lost 4 bases to trimming and J lost 6 bases; unmatched junction nucleotides: 6. The CDR3 protein is CASSPYRGHEKLFF. CDR3 DNA: TGTGCCAGCAGCCCATACAGGGGCCATGAAAAACTGTTTTTT.

This clonotype was counted only a few times. This sequence joins TRBV4-2 and TRBJ2-3, with unresolved D. This CDR3 spans 16 amino acids. V was cut by 1 base and J by 0 bases, with 11 bases left in between. Per the germline V gene, CDR1 is LGHNA and CDR2 is YNFKEQ. The CDR3 bases are TGTGCCAGCAGCCAAGGACCACTTACTAGCACAGATACGCAGTATTTT. Encoded protein: CASSQGPLTSTDTQYF.

The chain has TRBV28 and TRBJ2-1, with TRBD2 identical over 9 bases. Germline lookup yields CDR1 MDHEN and CDR2 SYDVKM. V lost 9 bases to trimming and J lost 8 bases; unmatched junction nucleotides: 14. This CDR3 has 15 residues. The CDR3 is CASLLSGGPTHEQFF. CDR3 in DNA: TGTGCCAGTCTCTTAAGCGGGGGGCCTACCCATGAGCAGTTCTTC.

The chain links TRBV12-3 or TRBV12-4 to TRBJ2-7; TRBD2 agrees at 9 bases. The junction had 9 bases not matched to a gene; V was cut back by 7 bases and J by 2 bases. There are 15 residues in the CDR3. In nucleotides, the CDR3 is TGTGCCAGCACCAGGCCTAGCGGGGATCCCTACGAGCAGTACTTC. Its translation is CASTRPSGDPYEQYF.

The V and J genes are TRBV29-1 and TRBJ2-5; the D gene is possibly TRBD2 (6 bases). Trimming removed 5 bases at V and 1 base at J, with 8 bases between. The CDR3 is 12 residues long. The germline CDR1 and CDR2 sequences are SQVTM and ANQGSEA. The CDR3, as DNA: TGCAGCGTTCGGGAGATCCAAGAGACCCAGTACTTC. As protein: CSVREIQETQYF.

The chain joins TRBV9 to TRBJ2-5, with a weak D call TRBD1 (5 bases). V lost 4 bases and J lost 5, with 21 bases in between. The CDR3 runs 16 residues. CDR1 SGDLS and CDR2 YYNGEE come from the germline V gene. CDR3: CASSFSQGLKSETQYF. The CDR3 coding sequence is TGTGCCAGCAGCTTTTCTCAGGGTCTTAAATCCGAGACCCAGTACTTC.

This clonotype was seen only a few times. This chain joins TRBV2 and TRBJ2-7; TRBD2 agrees at 8 bases. CDR3 size: 14 residues. Losses at the gene ends were 5 bases for V and 3 bases for J; bases not matched to a gene: 6. Germline values: CDR1 SNHLY, CDR2 FYNNEI. CDR3 in DNA: TGTGCCAGCAGTCCTAGCGGGTACCGCTACGAGCAGTACTTC. Translated: CASSPSGYRYEQYF. The full variable domain, rest sourced from reference TRBV2 and TRBJ2-7, is EPEVTQTPSHQVTQMGQEVILRCVPISNHLYFYWYRQILGQKVEFLVSFYNNEISEKSEIFDDQFSVERPDGSNFTLKIRSTKLEDSAMYFCASSPSGYRYEQYFGPGTRLTVT.

A remark on this clonotype: Its ends do not fully match the called genes, so a read error is possible. The rearrangement links TRBV5-1 to TRBJ2-7, with D unresolved. This CDR3 has 12 amino acids. Germline CDR1 and CDR2: SGHRS and YFSETQ. As DNA, the CDR3 is TGCGACAGCAGCTTTGGCTCCTACGAGCAGTACTTC. Its protein product is CDSSFGSYEQYF.

This clonotype was detected only once. The J gene is TRBJ1-5, the V gene TRBV4-1; the match to TRBD1 covers 7 bases. This CDR3 region has 16 residues. Trimming at V came to 2 bases and at J to 4 bases, leaving 8 bases not matched to a gene. Germline lookup yields CDR1 MGHRA and CDR2 YSYEKL. The DNA of the CDR3 is TGCGCCAGCAGCCAAACCCCGGGACAGCTGAATCAGCCCCAGCATTTT. Residues: CASSQTPGQLNQPQHF.

The rearrangement uses TRBV20-1 and TRBJ2-5, with D possibly being TRBD1 (5 bases). V was trimmed by 8 bases and J by 4 bases, leaving 20 bases between them. CDR1 and CDR2 (germline): DFQATT, SNEGSKA (reference sequence). The CDR3 extends over 14 amino acids. The CDR3 bases are TGCAGTACTCCTCAGACAGCTGTGTCAGAGACCCAGTACTTC. This encodes CSTPQTAVSETQYF.

The table lists this clonotype with many counts. The rearrangement links TRBV7-2 to TRBJ2-5; D could derive from TRBD1 or TRBD2 (5 bases each). The CDR3 has 15 amino acids. Per the germline V gene, CDR1 is SGHTA and CDR2 is FQGNSA. V was clipped by 0 bases and J by 0 bases, with 8 bases between them. CDR3 sequence (DNA): TGTGCCAGCAGCTTAGCGAGAGGGGACCAAGAGACCCAGTACTTC. It is translated as CASSLARGDQETQYF. The entire variable domain, with the rest obtained from reference TRBV7-2 and TRBJ2-5, is as follows: GAGVSQSPSNKVTEKGKDVELRCDPISGHTALYWYRQSLGQGLEFLIYFQGNSAPDKSGLPSDRFSAERTGGSVSTLTIQRTQQEDSAVYLCASSLARGDQETQYFGPGTRLLVL.

This clonotype showed up just a few times. The V call is TRBV10-3, the J call TRBJ2-7; D unresolved. The germline CDR1 and CDR2 sequences are ENHRY and SYGVKD. The CDR3 spans 14 residues. Trimming took 7 bases from V and 1 from J, leaving 14 bases between them. DNA for the CDR3: TGTGCCATCACCAGCCAGGATCTATCCTACGAGCAGTACTTC. Residues: CAITSQDLSYEQYF.

The chain joins TRBV7-2 to TRBJ1-6, with D possibly being TRBD1 (6 bases). Trimming removed 3 bases at V and 6 bases at J, with 12 bases between. Germline V CDR1 and CDR2: SGHTA, FQGNSA. The CDR3 has 15 amino acids. CDR3 region: CASSLGAAVNSPLHF. CDR3 nucleotide sequence: TGTGCCAGCAGCTTGGGGGCCGCGGTTAATTCACCCCTCCACTTT.

About this clonotype: The CDR3 carries no conserved terminal phenylalanine or tryptophan, so it likely arises from a read error. This sequence joins TRBV29-1 and TRBJ2-5; TRBD2 matches at 7 bases. The V gene end was trimmed by 3 bases and the J gene end by 4 bases; junction bases not matched to a gene: 8. The CDR3 contains 14 residues. Germline lookup yields CDR1 SQVTM and CDR2 ANQGSEA. In nucleotides, the CDR3 is TGCAGCGTTGACGCGGGGGTAGCATCAGAGACCCAGTACTCC. Protein sequence: CSVDAGVASETQYS.

J is TRBJ2-5 and V is TRBV10-3; the D is unclear. This CDR3 is built from 14 residues. Germline assignment: CDR1 ENHRY and CDR2 SYGVKD. The ends were cut back, 0 bases at V and 2 bases at J, with 7 bases in the middle. The CDR3 is CAISESQKQETQYF. CDR3 bases: TGTGCCATCAGTGAGTCTCAGAAACAAGAGACCCAGTACTTC.

The rearrangement joins TRBV12-3 or TRBV12-4 to TRBJ2-5, with TRBD2 as a possible D gene (6 bases). Trimming removed 3 bases at V and 3 bases at J, with 17 bases between. There are 16 residues in the CDR3. CDR3: CASSFADGGMEETQYF. In nucleotides, the CDR3 is TGTGCCAGCAGTTTCGCCGACGGGGGTATGGAAGAGACCCAGTACTTC.

The chain is built from TRBV20-1 and TRBJ1-6; 11 bases are shared with TRBD1. The length of the CDR3 is 16 residues. The germline gives CDR1 DFQATT, CDR2 SNEGSKA (reference sequence). V shed 6 bases, J shed 7 bases, and the junction held 11 bases outside the gene matches. CDR3 DNA sequence: TGCAGTGCCCCTCTCAGAGGACAGGGGGCGAATTCACCCCTCCACTTT. Amino acids: CSAPLRGQGANSPLHF.

This sequence joins TRBV20-1 and TRBJ2-3, with 7 bases aligning to TRBD2. Trimming cost V 7 bases and J 0 bases; bases outside gene matches: 7. The CDR3 spans 14 residues. Germline V gives CDR1 DFQATT, CDR2 SNEGSKA (reference sequence). CDR3: CSVKRGPSTDTQYF. As DNA, the CDR3 is TGCAGTGTAAAGCGGGGTCCCAGCACAGATACGCAGTATTTT.

This rearrangement joins TRBV6-1 to TRBJ2-7; tentatively, D is TRBD1 (5 bases). The ends were cut back, 8 bases at V and 7 bases at J, with 12 bases in the middle. This CDR3 is built from 11 residues. The V gene's germline CDR1 is MNHNS and CDR2 SASEGT. CDR3 DNA sequence: TGTGCCAGCCCACGGCAGGGAGAGCAGTACTTC. It codes for CASPRQGEQYF.

This sequence joins TRBV5-1 and TRBJ2-5; D may be TRBD2 (5 bases). CDR1 is SGHRS, CDR2 YFSETQ, per germline. CDR3 length: 15 residues. Trimming shortened V by 4 bases and J by 4 bases, and 17 bases separated the two germline ends. The chain's CDR3 is CASSRIPVEGETQYF. The CDR3 nucleotides read TGCGCCAGCAGCCGAATACCTGTTGAGGGAGAGACCCAGTACTTC.

A remark on this clonotype: The junction differs from germline at one of its ends, possibly a read error. The V and J genes are TRBV28 and TRBJ2-5; D not resolved. Per the germline V gene, CDR1 is MDHEN and CDR2 is SYDVKM. The CDR3 is made up of 15 amino acids. Here the CDR3 DNA reads TGTGCCAGCAGTTTTAGGGTCTCCCTCAAAGAGGCCCAGTACTTC. Translation gives CASSFRVSLKEAQYF.

The sample holds a few counts of this clonotype. Written as DNA, the CDR3 is TGCGCCAGCAGCCAAGGGCCGGTCGGCGAGCAGTACTTC. This translates into CASSQGPVGEQYF. This chain joins TRBV4-1 and TRBJ2-7; no firm D call. The length of the CDR3 is 13 residues. Trimming removed 1 base at V and 6 bases at J, with 10 bases between. Germline values: CDR1 MGHRA, CDR2 YSYEKL.

The sample holds a few counts of this clonotype. The CDR3 bases are TGTGCCACCAGCAGAGACAGGGGGACAAGCTATGGCTACACCTTC. This gives the protein CATSRDRGTSYGYTF. The chain carries TRBV15 and TRBJ1-2; 7 bases line up with TRBD1. The CDR3 length is 15 residues. In germline, CDR1 is LNHNV, CDR2 YYDKDF (reference sequence). The J segment lost 4 bases and the V segment lost 0 bases, leaving 5 bases of the junction unmatched.

The chain uses TRBV9 and TRBJ2-1; TRBD2 matches at 13 bases. With 0 bases clipped from V and 2 bases from J, the junction kept 8 bases outside the gene matches. The CDR3 has 19 amino acids. The germline V gene encodes CDR1 SGDLS and CDR2 YYNGEE. The CDR3 DNA reads as TGTGCCAGCAGCGTAGACGCCCGGACTAGCGGGGGTCCCTACAATGAGCAGTTCTTC. Translating it yields CASSVDARTSGGPYNEQFF.